This T cell receptor (beta chain) was captured by sequencing in a study of blood T cell repertoires in COVID-19. At the level of the study: Whether acute or convalescent, the COVID-19 samples came from the United States, Italy and Spain. Sources were T cells, B-cell-depleted T cells, or PBMCs; the material itself was cDNA or gDNA.

In the source study's methods: Amplification of reference gene primers was used by the study to estimate nucleated cell counts. Repertoires were generated with immunoSEQ multiplex PCR, while TCRdb's copy carries only in-frame clones and drops some. V, J and clone size derive from that table, while D and trimming were established from the DNA sequence. The table has about 95,000 clones, about 80% seen once. Germline CDR1 and CDR2: MDHEN and SYDVKM. V gave up 8 bases and J gave up 7 bases, with 12 bases separating them. The CDR3 runs 12 residues. This clonotype was sampled from a human donor in a cohort sampled during active COVID-19. The chain recombines TRBV28 with TRBJ1-5; D may be TRBD1 (5 bases). Sequences were obtained from peripheral blood. CDR3 sequence (DNA): TGTGCCAGCTTCTCAGGGTTACAGCCCCAGCATTTT. Protein sequence: CASFSGLQPQHF.